This TCR beta chain was sequenced for a study of Ad26.COV2.S vaccination and SARS-CoV-2 variants. Study-wide background: Donor was one of the participants in the Ad26.COV2.S arm of the COV1001 trial. Administration of Ad26.COV2.S was intramuscular, either once or twice 56 days apart. Study-level results: Vaccine recipients and placebo recipients showed similar non-spike TCR breadth.

Only in-frame clones appear in the TCRdb table, and some are missing; sequencing was by immunoSEQ multiplex PCR. This sample has approximately 300,000 clones; around 83% occur once, and the top ten carry 1.9%. Treatment in this sample: around 19 received Ad26.COV2.S at low or high dose, single or two shots; 5 received placebo; per-sample allocation not given. Sampling took place 63 days after the first vaccine or placebo injection. V lost 2 bases and J lost 0, with 11 bases in between. CDR1 and CDR2 (germline): SGHVS, FQNEAQ. The CDR3 runs 15 residues. Turning to this clone: Its matching antigen is unknown.

This receptor was obtained from a person between 18 and 65 years old who received the Ad26.COV2.S COVID-19 vaccine or a placebo. Sequenced material: peripheral blood, taken in a trial of Ad26.COV2.S vaccine versus placebo. The V and J genes are TRBV7-8 and TRBJ2-7, with TRBD1 as a possible D gene (5 bases). This CDR3 reads CASSLNRQSSYEQYF. DNA for the CDR3: TGTGCCAGCAGCTTAAACAGGCAAAGCTCCTACGAGCAGTACTTC.